Following are 5 T cell receptor beta chains from one sample sequenced in a study of shared clonotypes between healthy human individuals. The protocol was immunoSEQ multiplex PCR, while the TCRdb copy is restricted to in-frame clones and leaves out a portion. Of about 2.4 million clones listed, approximately 93% are singletons. Material: naive CD4+ T cells from PBMCs. Subset given: CD45RA+ positively selected. These receptors originate from a man younger than 35 in good health. Some clones in this sample may be carry-over from other donors' samples.

This clone was found once. This chain connects TRBV5-1 to TRBJ2-1; D could derive from TRBD1 or TRBD2 (6 bases each). Trimming shortened V by 4 bases and J by 0 bases, and 14 bases separated the two germline ends. Germline CDR1 and CDR2: SGHRS and YFSETQ. The CDR3 consists of 16 residues. This CDR3 reads CASSPRLGGSYNEQFF. The CDR3 DNA reads as TGCGCCAGCAGCCCAAGACTAGGGGGCTCCTACAATGAGCAGTTCTTC. Based on the CDR3 plus reference TRBV5-1 and TRBJ2-1, the full variable domain is KAGVTQTPRYLIKTRGQQVTLSCSPISGHRSVSWYQQTPGQGLQFLFEYFSETQRNKGNFPGRFSGRQFSNSRSEMNVSTLELGDSALYLCASSPRLGGSYNEQFFGPGTRLTVL.

V and J are TRBV2 and TRBJ1-1; TRBD1 matches 7 bases. The CDR3 covers 13 residues. The junction had 4 bases not matched to a gene; V was cut back by 4 bases and J by 5 bases. The germline V gene encodes CDR1 SNHLY and CDR2 FYNNEI. The CDR3 sequence is CASSGNRGTEAFF. In DNA form, the CDR3 reads TGTGCCAGCAGTGGTAACAGGGGAACTGAAGCTTTCTTT.

The chain employs TRBV5-6 and TRBJ2-2; a possible D gene is TRBD2 (6 bases). Germline CDR1 and CDR2: SGHDT and YYEEEE. Trimming removed 0 bases from V and 5 bases from J, with 14 bases in between. The CDR3 length is 16 residues. The DNA of the CDR3 is TGTGCCAGCAGCTTGGCGAGGCGGGGAATAACCGGGGAGCTGTTTTTT. This codes for CASSLARRGITGELFF.

The chain employs TRBV5-6 and TRBJ1-6; 8 positions match TRBD1. The length of the CDR3 is 16 residues. Germline CDR1 and CDR2: SGHDT and YYEEEE. With 2 bases clipped from V and 4 bases from J, the junction kept 5 bases outside the gene matches. CDR3 loop: CASSFGQGLYNSPLHF. In nucleotides, the CDR3 is TGTGCCAGCAGCTTCGGACAGGGCCTTTATAATTCACCCCTCCACTTT.

The CDR3 region has the DNA TGCAGCGTTGGTTGGCGGAACACCGGGGAGCTGTTTTTT. Amino acids: CSVGWRNTGELFF. The genes are TRBV29-1 and TRBJ2-2; D gene ambiguous. The V gene lost 4 bases and the J gene lost 1 base, with 7 bases spanning the gap. Looked up from germline, CDR1 is SQVTM and CDR2 is ANQGSEA. CDR3 size: 13 residues.